This TCR beta chain stems from a study of shared clonotypes between healthy human individuals. Naive CD8 cells, CD45RO-negative and positively selected for CCR7, excluded terminally differentiated effector memory CD45RA+ cells. The CDR3 contains 14 residues. The germline V gene has CDR1 MNHEY and CDR2 SMNVEV (reference sequence). Trimming stripped 5 bases from V and 0 bases from J, with 8 bases between. Data came from immunoSEQ multiplex PCR; TCRdb stores just in-frame clones and leaves some out. The sample has some 2.1 million clones, roughly 94% seen once. Study conclusions and caveats: It was the non-shared clonotypes that had lower generation probabilities than clonotypes shared by all four donors.

As regards this clone: As yet, its antigen is unknown.

The TCR was taken from a man aged 18 to 35 in good health. This chain links TRBV27 with TRBJ1-5, with D uncertain. The material sequenced was naive CD8+ T cells sorted from blood. CDR3 sequence: CASSQSYSNQPQHF. CDR3 nucleotide sequence: TGTGCCAGCAGTCAATCATATAGCAATCAGCCCCAGCATTTT.